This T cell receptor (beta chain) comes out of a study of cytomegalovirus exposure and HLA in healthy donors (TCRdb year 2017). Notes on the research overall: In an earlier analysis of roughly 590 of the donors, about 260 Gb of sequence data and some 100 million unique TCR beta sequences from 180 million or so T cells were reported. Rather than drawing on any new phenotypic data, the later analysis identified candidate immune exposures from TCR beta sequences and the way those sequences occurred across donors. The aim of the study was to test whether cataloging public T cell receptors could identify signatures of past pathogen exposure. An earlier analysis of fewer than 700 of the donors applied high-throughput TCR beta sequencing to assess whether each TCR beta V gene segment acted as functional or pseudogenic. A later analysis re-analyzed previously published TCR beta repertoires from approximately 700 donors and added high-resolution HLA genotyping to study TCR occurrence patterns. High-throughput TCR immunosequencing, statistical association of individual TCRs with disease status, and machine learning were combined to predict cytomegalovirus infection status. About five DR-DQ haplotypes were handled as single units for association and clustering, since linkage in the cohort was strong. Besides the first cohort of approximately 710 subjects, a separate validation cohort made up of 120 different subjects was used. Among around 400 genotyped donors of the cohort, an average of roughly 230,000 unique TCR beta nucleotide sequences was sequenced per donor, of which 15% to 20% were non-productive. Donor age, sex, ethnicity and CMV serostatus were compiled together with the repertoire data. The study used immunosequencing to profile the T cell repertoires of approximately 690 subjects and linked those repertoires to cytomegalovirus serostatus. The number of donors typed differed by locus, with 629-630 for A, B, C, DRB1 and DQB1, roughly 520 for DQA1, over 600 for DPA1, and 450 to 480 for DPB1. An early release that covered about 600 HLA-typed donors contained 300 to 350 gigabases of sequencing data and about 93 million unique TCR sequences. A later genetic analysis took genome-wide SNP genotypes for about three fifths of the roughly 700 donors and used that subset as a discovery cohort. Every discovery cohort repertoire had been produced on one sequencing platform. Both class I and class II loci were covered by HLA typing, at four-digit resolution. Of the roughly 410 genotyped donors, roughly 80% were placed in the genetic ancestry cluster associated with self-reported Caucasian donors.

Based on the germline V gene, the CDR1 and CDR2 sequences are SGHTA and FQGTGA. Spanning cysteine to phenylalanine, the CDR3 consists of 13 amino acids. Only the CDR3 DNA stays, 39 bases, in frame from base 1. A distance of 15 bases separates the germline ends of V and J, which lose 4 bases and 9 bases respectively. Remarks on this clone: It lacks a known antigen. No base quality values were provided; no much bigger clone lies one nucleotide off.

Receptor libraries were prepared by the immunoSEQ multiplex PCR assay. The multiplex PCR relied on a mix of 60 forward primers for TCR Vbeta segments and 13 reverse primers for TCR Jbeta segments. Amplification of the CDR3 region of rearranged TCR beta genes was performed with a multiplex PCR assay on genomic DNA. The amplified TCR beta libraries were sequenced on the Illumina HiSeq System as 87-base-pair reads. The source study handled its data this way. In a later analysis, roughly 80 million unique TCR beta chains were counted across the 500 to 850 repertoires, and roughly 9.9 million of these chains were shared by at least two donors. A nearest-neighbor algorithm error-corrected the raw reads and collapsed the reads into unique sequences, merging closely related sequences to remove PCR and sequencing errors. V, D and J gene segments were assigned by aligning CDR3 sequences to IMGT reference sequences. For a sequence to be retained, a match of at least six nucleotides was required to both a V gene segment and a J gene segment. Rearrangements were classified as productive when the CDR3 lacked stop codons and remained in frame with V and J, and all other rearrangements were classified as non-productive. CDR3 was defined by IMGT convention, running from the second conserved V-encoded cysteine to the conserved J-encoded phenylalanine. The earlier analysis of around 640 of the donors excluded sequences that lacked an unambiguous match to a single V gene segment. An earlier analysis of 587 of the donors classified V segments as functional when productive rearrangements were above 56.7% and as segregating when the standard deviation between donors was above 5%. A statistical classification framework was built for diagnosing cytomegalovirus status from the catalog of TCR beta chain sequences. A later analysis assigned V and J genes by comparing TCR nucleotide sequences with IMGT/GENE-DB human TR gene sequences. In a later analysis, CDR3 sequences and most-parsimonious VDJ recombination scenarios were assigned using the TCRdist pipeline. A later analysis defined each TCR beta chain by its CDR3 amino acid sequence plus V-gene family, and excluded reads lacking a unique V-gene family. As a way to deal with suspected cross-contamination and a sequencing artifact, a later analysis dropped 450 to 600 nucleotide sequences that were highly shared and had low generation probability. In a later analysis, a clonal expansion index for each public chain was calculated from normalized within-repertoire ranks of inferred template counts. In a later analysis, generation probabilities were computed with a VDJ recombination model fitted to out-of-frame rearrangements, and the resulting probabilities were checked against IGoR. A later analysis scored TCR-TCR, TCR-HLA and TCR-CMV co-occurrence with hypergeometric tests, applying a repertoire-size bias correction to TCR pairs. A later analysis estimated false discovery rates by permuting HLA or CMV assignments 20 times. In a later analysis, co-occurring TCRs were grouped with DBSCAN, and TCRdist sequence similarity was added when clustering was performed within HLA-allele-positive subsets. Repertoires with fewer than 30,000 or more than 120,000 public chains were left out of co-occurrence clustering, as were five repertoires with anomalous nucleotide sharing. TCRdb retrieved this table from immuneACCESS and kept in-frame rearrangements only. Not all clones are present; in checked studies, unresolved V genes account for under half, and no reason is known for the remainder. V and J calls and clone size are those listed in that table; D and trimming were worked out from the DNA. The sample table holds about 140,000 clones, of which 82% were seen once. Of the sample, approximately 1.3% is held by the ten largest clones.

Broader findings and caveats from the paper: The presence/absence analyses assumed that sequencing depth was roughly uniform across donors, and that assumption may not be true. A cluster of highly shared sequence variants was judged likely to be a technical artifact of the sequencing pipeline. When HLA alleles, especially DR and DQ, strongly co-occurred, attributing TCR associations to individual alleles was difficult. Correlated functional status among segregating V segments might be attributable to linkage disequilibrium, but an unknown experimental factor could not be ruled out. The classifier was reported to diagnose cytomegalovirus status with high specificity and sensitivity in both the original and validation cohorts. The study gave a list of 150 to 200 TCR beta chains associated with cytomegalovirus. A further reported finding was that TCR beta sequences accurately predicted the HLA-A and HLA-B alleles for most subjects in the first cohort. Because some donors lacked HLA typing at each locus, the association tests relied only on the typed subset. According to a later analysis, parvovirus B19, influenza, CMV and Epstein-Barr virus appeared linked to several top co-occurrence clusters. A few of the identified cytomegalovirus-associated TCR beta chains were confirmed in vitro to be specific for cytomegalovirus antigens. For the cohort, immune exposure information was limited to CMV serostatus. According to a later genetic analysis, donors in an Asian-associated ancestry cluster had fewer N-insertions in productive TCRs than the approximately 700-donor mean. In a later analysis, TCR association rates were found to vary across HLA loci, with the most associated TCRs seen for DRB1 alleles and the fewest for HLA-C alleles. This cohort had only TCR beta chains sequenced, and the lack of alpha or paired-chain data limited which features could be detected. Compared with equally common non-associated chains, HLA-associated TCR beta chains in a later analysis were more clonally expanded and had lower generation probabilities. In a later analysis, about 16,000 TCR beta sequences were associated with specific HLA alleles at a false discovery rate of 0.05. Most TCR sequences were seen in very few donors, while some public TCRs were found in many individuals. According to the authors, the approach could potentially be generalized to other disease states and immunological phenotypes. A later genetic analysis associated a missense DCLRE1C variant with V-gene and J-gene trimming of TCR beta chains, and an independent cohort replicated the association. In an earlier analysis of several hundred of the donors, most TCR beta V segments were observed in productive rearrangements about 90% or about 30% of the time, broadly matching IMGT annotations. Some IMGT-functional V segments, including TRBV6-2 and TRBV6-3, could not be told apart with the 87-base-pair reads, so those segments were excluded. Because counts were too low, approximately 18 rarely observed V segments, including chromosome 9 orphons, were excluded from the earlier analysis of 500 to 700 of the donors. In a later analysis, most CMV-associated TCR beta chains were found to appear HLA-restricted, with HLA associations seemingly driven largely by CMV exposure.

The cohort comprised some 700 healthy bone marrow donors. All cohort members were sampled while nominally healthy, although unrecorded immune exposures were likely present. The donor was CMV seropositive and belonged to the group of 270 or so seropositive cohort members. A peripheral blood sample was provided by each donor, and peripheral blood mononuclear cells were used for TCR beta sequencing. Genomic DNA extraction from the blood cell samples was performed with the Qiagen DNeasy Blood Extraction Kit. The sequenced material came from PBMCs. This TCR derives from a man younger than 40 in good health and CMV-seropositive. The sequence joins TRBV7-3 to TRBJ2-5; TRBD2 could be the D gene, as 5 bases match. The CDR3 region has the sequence CASSSGVMEPQYF. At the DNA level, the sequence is TGTGCCAGCAGCTCCGGGGTTATGGAGCCCCAGTACTTC.